Each of the 20 T cell receptor beta chains below was sequenced from the same sample in a study of identical twins (TCRdb year 2016). Libraries were prepared through 5' RACE. Sequencing took place on an Illumina HiSeq 2000. TCRdb reprocessing: public reads trimmed at Q25 with fastp, clones called with MiXCR, in-frame beta chains kept. Each CDR3 protein gets just one entry, which takes the most common genes and DNA from the rows behind it. In this sample the table shows 1.5 million to 2 million distinct CDR3 sequences, about 31% of which occur a single time. The ten largest clones take up approximately 0.25% of the sample. Sequencing input: cord blood. Receptor source: a newborn girl in good health.

The gene calls are TRBV7-9 and TRBJ2-3; TRBD1 agrees at 9 bases. Trimming took 6 bases from V and 4 from J; bases not matched to a gene: 8. This CDR3 has 15 residues. Germline assignment: CDR1 SEHNR and CDR2 FQNEAQ (reference sequence). The CDR3 coding sequence is TGTGCCAGCAGTCACAACAGGGGGCGAGCAGATACGCAGTATTTT. Its translation: CASSHNRGRADTQYF.

DNA for the CDR3: TGTGCCAGCAGCTTAGTAGGGACAGGGAGAAGTCAGCCCCAGCATTTT. Translation: CASSLVGTGRSQPQHF. The rearrangement links TRBV7-2 to TRBJ1-5; 9 bases line up with TRBD1. The V gene end was trimmed by 1 base and the J gene end by 6 bases; junction bases not matched to a gene: 7. Germline assignment: CDR1 SGHTA and CDR2 FQGNSA. The CDR3 sequence is 16 residues long.

The chain joins TRBV29-1 to TRBJ2-1; TRBD2 might be the D (6 bases). V lost 5 bases and J 0 bases, leaving 20 bases between the germline ends. Per germline, CDR1 SQVTM and CDR2 ANQGSEA. This CDR3 is 17 amino acids long. The DNA of the CDR3 is TGCAGCGTTATGGGGTGGGACTCCTCGAACTCCTACAATGAGCAGTTCTTC. Residues: CSVMGWDSSNSYNEQFF.

J is TRBJ2-1 and V is TRBV25-1, with 10 nucleotides matching TRBD2. The CDR3 is made up of 15 amino acids. CDR1 MGHDK and CDR2 SYGVNS come from the germline V gene. Trimming cost V 1 base and J 6 bases; bases outside gene matches: 3. The CDR3 is CASSEWLAGANEQFF. The DNA of the CDR3 is TGTGCCAGCAGTGAATGGCTAGCGGGGGCCAATGAGCAGTTCTTC.

The gene calls are TRBV5-1 and TRBJ1-4; D possibly corresponds to TRBD1 (5 bases). V lost 2 bases, J lost 1 base, and 15 bases lay in between. Germline CDR1 is SGHRS and CDR2 is YFSETQ. The CDR3 extends over 17 amino acids. The CDR3 DNA reads as TGCGCCAGCAGCTTAGGCGGTACTGGGGGAACTAATGAAAAACTGTTTTTT. This translates into CASSLGGTGGTNEKLFF.

This sequence joins TRBV6-5 and TRBJ2-3; D not resolved. The V gene's germline CDR1 is MNHEY and CDR2 SVGAGI. The CDR3 is 15 amino acids. With 5 bases removed from V and 2 bases from J, the gap between germline ends came to 14 bases. The CDR3 sequence is CASSLTRAPTDTQYF. DNA of the CDR3: TGTGCCAGCAGTCTCACACGCGCCCCCACAGATACGCAGTATTTT.

The V and J genes are TRBV6-6 and TRBJ2-7; 12 bases fit TRBD2. Germline CDR1 and CDR2: MNHNY and SVGAGI (reference sequence). The CDR3 extends over 17 amino acids. The V and J ends lost 0 bases and 6 bases, in that order; junction bases with no gene match: 9. Here the CDR3 DNA reads TGTGCCAGCAGTTACTCCGGGGCTAGCGGGGGGGGTGGCGAGCAGTACTTC. It codes for CASSYSGASGGGGEQYF.

The chain carries TRBV6-5 and TRBJ2-5; D possibly corresponds to TRBD1 (6 bases). Judging by the DNA end, TRBJ2-7 fits better; the J call may be wrong. Per the germline V gene, CDR1 is MNHEY and CDR2 is SVGAGI. The CDR3 covers 15 residues. CDR3 nucleotides: TGTGCCAGCAGTCCAGGACAGTGGATCGGCTACGAGCAGTACTTC. Amino acids: CASSPGQWIGYEQYF.

The table lists this clonotype with a few counts. J is TRBJ2-3 and V is TRBV20-1; D perhaps matches TRBD1 (5 bases). The CDR3 consists of 13 residues. The V gene lost 3 bases and the J gene lost 4 bases, with 11 bases spanning the gap. CDR1 and CDR2 (germline): DFQATT, SNEGSKA (reference sequence). CDR3 residues: CSARNRKADTQYF. The CDR3 DNA is TGCAGTGCTAGGAACAGGAAGGCAGATACGCAGTATTTT.

In regard to this clonotype: A single base separates this from a much larger clone, so it may be a read error. The CDR3 reads CTSSIAGGNEQFF. The CDR3 DNA is TGTACCAGCAGTATAGCGGGGGGCAATGAGCAGTTCTTC. This chain joins TRBV12-3 or TRBV12-4 and TRBJ2-1; 10 nucleotides agree with TRBD2. The CDR3 is 13 amino acids.

The chain combines TRBV12-3 or TRBV12-4 with TRBJ1-2, with D maybe TRBD1 (5 bases). V was clipped by 5 bases and J by 4 bases, with 14 bases between them. The CDR3 is 14 residues long. CDR3 residues: CASSQLKGFYGYTF. The CDR3 DNA reads TGTGCCAGCAGTCAACTTAAGGGGTTCTATGGCTACACCTTC.

The chain recombines TRBV25-1 with TRBJ2-1; 11 bases fit TRBD2. The J call is uncertain, as TRBJ2-7 better fits the DNA end. Looked up from germline, CDR1 is MGHDK and CDR2 is SYGVNS. The length of the CDR3 is 16 residues. The CDR3 DNA sequence: TGTGCCAGCAGTGAATTGGGGACTAGCGGCGGGGATGAGCAGTACTTC. It yields the protein CASSELGTSGGDEQYF.

The chain combines TRBV6-5 with TRBJ2-7; D is tentatively TRBD1 or TRBD2 (5 bases each). Germline CDR1 reads MNHEY; CDR2 reads SVGAGI. The germline V and J ends were trimmed by 6 bases and 1 base, with 16 bases remaining between them. There are 15 residues in the CDR3. The CDR3: CASSRRDGISYEQYF. In DNA, the CDR3 is TGTGCCAGCAGCAGACGGGACGGTATATCCTACGAGCAGTACTTC.

About this clonotype: A much larger clone differs by one base, so this may be a read error. J is TRBJ2-1 and V is TRBV29-1; tentative D call: TRBD2 (5 bases). With the DNA end fitting TRBJ2-7 better, the J assignment may be wrong. Germline assignment: CDR1 SQVTM and CDR2 ANQGSEA. The CDR3 extends over 15 amino acids. This chain's CDR3 is CSVEDRGLLYNEQYF. The CDR3 DNA is TGCAGCGTTGAAGATCGAGGGCTCCTATACAATGAGCAGTACTTC.

This clonotype was found a few times. This chain uses TRBV7-9 with TRBJ2-1; D gene uncertain. Deletions cut 1 base from V and 4 bases from J, with 11 bases between. The CDR3 contains 15 residues. Germline loops: CDR1 SEHNR, CDR2 FQNEAQ (reference sequence). The CDR3 DNA sequence: TGTGCCAGCAGCTTAGGTGGGGAACGGTACAATGAGCAGTTCTTC. The encoded protein is CASSLGGERYNEQFF.

As DNA, the CDR3 is TGTGCCGCTGCGGGGGCTCCTAGCACAGATACGCAGTATTTT. It codes for CAAAGAPSTDTQYF. V is TRBV10-3 and J is TRBJ2-3; a weak D match, TRBD2 (7 bases). In germline, CDR1 is ENHRY, CDR2 SYGVKD. Trimming took off 11 bases at V and 0 bases at J, with 15 bases between the two ends. The CDR3 contains 14 residues.

This clonotype showed up many times. This rearrangement joins TRBV20-1 to TRBJ2-5, with 14 bases lining up with TRBD2. The junction had 3 bases not matched to a gene; V was cut back by 5 bases and J by 4 bases. The CDR3 is 14 amino acids. Germline V gene data show CDR1 as DFQATT and CDR2 as SNEGSKA (reference sequence). CDR3 bases: TGCAGTGCTTCGGGACTAGCGGGGGTAGAGACCCAGTACTTC. Translated: CSASGLAGVETQYF.

This rearrangement joins TRBV27 to TRBJ1-4; 7 bases fit TRBD1. Germline V gives CDR1 MNHEY, CDR2 SMNVEV (reference sequence). The CDR3 length is 15 residues. V lost 6 bases to trimming and J lost 7 bases; unmatched junction nucleotides: 11. The CDR3 DNA is TGTGCCAGCAGAACCCCACAGGGGTTGGGTGAAAAACTGTTTTTT. Its translation is CASRTPQGLGEKLFF.

The V call is TRBV2, the J call TRBJ1-1; no firm D call. Trimming removed 3 bases from V and 4 bases from J, with 9 bases in between. CDR1 and CDR2 (germline): SNHLY, FYNNEI. The CDR3 runs 13 residues. The CDR3 DNA reads as TGTGCCAGCAGTGAGATACCCAGCACTGAAGCTTTCTTT. Translated, it gives CASSEIPSTEAFF.

The chain couples TRBV3-1 to TRBJ2-5; a weak D match, TRBD1 (6 bases). This CDR3 is 15 amino acids long. Trimming cost V 1 base and J 5 bases, with 14 bases left between them. Germline assignment: CDR1 LGHDT and CDR2 YNNKEL (reference sequence). The chain's CDR3 is CASSQVRTQGETQYF. The DNA for the CDR3 is TGTGCCAGCAGCCAAGTACGGACTCAGGGGGAGACCCAGTACTTC.